This T cell receptor (beta chain) emerged from a study of OX40 agonist ivuxolimab in advanced cancers. Only in-frame clones appear in the TCRdb table, and some are missing; sequencing was by immunoSEQ multiplex PCR. The data show roughly 89,000 clones, about 81% seen once. V lost 5 bases to trimming and J lost 2 bases, with 6 bases between them. From germline, CDR1 is SGHDT and CDR2 YYEEEE. The CDR3 has 12 residues. This specimen consisted of CD4+ or CD8+ T cells sorted from blood, obtained in a trial of the OX40 agonist ivuxolimab. The chain couples TRBV5-6 to TRBJ2-3; D gene uncertain. The origin of this receptor is an adult with an advanced solid tumor such as melanoma, head and neck, liver or kidney cancer. The DNA of the CDR3 is TGTGCCAGCAGGGGGAACACAGATACGCAGTATTTT. This encodes CASRGNTDTQYF.